The 5 T cell receptor delta chains below come from one sample, sequenced in a study of γδ T cells in repeated Plasmodium falciparum infection. Flow sorting of PBMC yielded separate Vgamma9/Vdelta2+ and Vdelta2-negative gammadelta T cell populations for bulk repertoire analysis. TCRdb made new clone calls on the multiplex PCR reads using CATT. The data contain 75,000 to 95,000 delta-chain clones, 0.95% to 1% of them seen just once; the ten biggest clones take up roughly 9.5%. The sequencing input was gamma-delta T cells from blood. The receptors shown here come from a pool of human donors (malaria-infected and uninfected, not separated).

As for this clone: A read error likely explains this, since a far larger clone differs by one base. Other nucleotide sequences from this sample produce the same CDR3. V gene TRDV2 combines with J gene TRDJ1; no reliable D call. TCRdb leaves out the J gene; it was filled in here by matching the DNA to germline. This CDR3 spans 16 amino acids. Germline CDR1 reads GEAIGNYY; CDR2 reads EKD. CDR3 sequence (DNA): TGTGCCTGCGACACCAAGAAACTAACTAGAACCGATAAACTCATCTTT. Translation: CACDTKKLTRTDKLIF.

This clone occurred a few times. A read error is the likely source, as a far larger clone sits one nucleotide away. Other DNA sequences in this sample translate to the same CDR3. The gene calls are TRDV2 and TRDJ1; D unclear. Matching the DNA to germline supplied the J gene, which TCRdb does not give. Trimming left V 1 base short and J 1 base short, with 9 bases between. This CDR3 region has 14 residues. CDR1 GEAIGNYY and CDR2 EKD come from the germline V gene. CDR3 sequence: CACDTVLTTDKLIF. The CDR3 region has the DNA TGTGCCTGTGACACAGTTCTTACCACCGATAAACTCATCTTT.

Comments on this clone: The protein given by TCRdb reflects a much larger clone and differs at residue 12 from this DNA's translation, likely from a read error; the protein shown is the DNA's translation. The J segment was not called; the V segment is TRDV2. This CDR3 spans 14 amino acids. Germline V gene sequence: CDR1 GEAIGNYY, CDR2 EKD. CDR3 nucleotide sequence: TGTGCCTGTGACACCGTTTTGTACACCGATAAACACATCTTT. Residues: CACDTVLYTDKHIF.

In regard to this clone: TCRdb attributes to this sequence the protein of a much larger clone, which differs from the DNA translation at residue 17; a read error is likely, and the protein displayed is translated from the DNA. This chain uses TRDV1 with TRDJ1, with 13 bases fitting TRDD3. The CDR3 contains 26 residues. CDR1 and CDR2 (germline): TSWWSYY, QGS. V lost 3 bases to trimming and J lost 0 bases; unmatched junction nucleotides: 31. CDR3 protein: CALGDLTSFSRTGGYAPLTYTDKLIF. The CDR3 DNA follows: TGTGCTCTTGGGGACCTAACTTCCTTCAGTCGTACTGGGGGATACGCCCCCCTTACTTACACCGATAAACTCATCTTT.

This clone has just a few counts. A far larger clone is just one base off, so this is likely a read error. Within the sample, other DNA sequences also encode this same CDR3. The chain combines TRDV1 with TRDJ2; TRDD3 agrees at 10 bases. The CDR3 sequence is 20 residues long. V gave up 3 bases and J gave up 6 bases; unmatched junction bases: 19. From germline, CDR1 is TSWWSYY and CDR2 QGS. CDR3 protein: CALGEQFFLSQGDTAAQLFF. As DNA, the CDR3 is TGTGCTCTTGGGGAGCAGTTTTTCCTTTCGCAGGGGGATACGGCAGCACAACTCTTCTTT.